This T cell receptor (beta chain) was profiled in a study of beta chain features in type 1 diabetes. Regarding the study as a whole: The analysis here could not establish whether HLA type shapes TCRB rearrangement.

The study reverse transcribed the entire isolated RNA, so it sequenced expressed TCRB transcripts. The assay was immunoSEQ multiplex PCR, and TCRdb's table has in-frame clones only and misses some. This table has about 40,000 clones, about 52% appearing once. Germline loops: CDR1 MDHEN, CDR2 SYDVKM. The CDR3 sequence is 14 residues long. Trimming took off 6 bases at V and 5 bases at J, with 16 bases between the two ends. Cells sorted by CD45RO/CCR7/CD25/CD127/CD95/CD27 comprised CD4+ naive, central memory, regulatory and stem cell-like memory cells. Concerning this clone itself: The antigen is undetermined.

Sequences were obtained from central memory CD4+ T cells from blood. The chain is built from TRBV28 and TRBJ2-5; a possible D gene is TRBD2 (6 bases). This clonotype originated in a woman aged 18-35 years in good health. The CDR3 sequence: CASSPLGGRETQYF. The DNA for the CDR3 is TGTGCCAGCAGCCCCCTCGGGGGAAGGGAGACCCAGTACTTC.